This entry lists 6 T cell receptor beta chains sequenced from one sample in a study of cytomegalovirus exposure and HLA in healthy donors. PCR amplification relied on 60 Vbeta primers (plus 13 Jbeta primers). Only in-frame clones appear in the TCRdb table, and some are missing; sequencing was by immunoSEQ multiplex PCR. Among approximately 97,000 clones, roughly four fifths were seen once, and the ten largest hold 5.2%. The sequencing input was PBMCs. These receptors originate from a man in his forties or fifties in good health and CMV-seropositive.

V and J are TRBV30 and TRBJ2-4; no reliable D call. V was shortened by 5 bases and J by 0 bases, with 14 bases between the two germline ends. The CDR3 runs to 15 residues. CDR1 is GTSNPN and CDR2 is SVGIG in the germline V gene (reference sequence). The CDR3 DNA sequence: TGTGCCTGGGAAGCCCAGAGGCTAGCCAAAAACATTCAGTACTTC. Translation gives CAWEAQRLAKNIQYF.

The chain employs TRBV6-1 and TRBJ2-1, with D possibly matching TRBD1 (5 bases). This CDR3 is 12 amino acids long. V lost 6 bases to trimming and J lost 9 bases, with 12 bases between them. The germline gives CDR1 MNHNS, CDR2 SASEGT. CDR3 region: CASRDDRGEQFF. The DNA for the CDR3 is TGTGCCAGCAGGGACGACAGAGGTGAGCAGTTCTTC.

The chain recombines TRBV7-2 with TRBJ1-4; D perhaps matches TRBD1 (5 bases). V lost 1 base and J 8 bases, leaving 14 bases between the germline ends. Germline CDR1 is SGHTA and CDR2 is FQGNSA. The length of the CDR3 is 15 residues. In DNA, the CDR3 is TGTGCCAGCAGCTTAGTCTTTCGGGGGGGAGAAAAACTGTTTTTT. Translated: CASSLVFRGGEKLFF.

J is TRBJ2-3 and V is TRBV5-4; weak D call: TRBD1 (5 bases). The length of the CDR3 is 15 residues. V was pared by 4 bases and J by 1 base, with 13 bases between. Germline V gene lookup returns CDR1 SGHNT and CDR2 YYREEE (reference sequence). The CDR3, as DNA: TGTGCCAGCAGCCGGAAGACAGCACGCACAGATACGCAGTATTTT. Its translation: CASSRKTARTDTQYF.

DNA of the CDR3: TGCAGCGTTCGGGGGGGTTCCGGGGAGCTGTTTTTT. It is translated as CSVRGGSGELFF. The gene calls are TRBV29-1 and TRBJ2-2, with 8 bases aligning to TRBD2. The CDR3 totals 12 residues. Germline loops: CDR1 SQVTM, CDR2 ANQGSEA. The junction had 2 bases not matched to a gene; V was cut back by 5 bases and J by 6 bases.

V and J are TRBV5-1 and TRBJ1-2; 10 positions match TRBD1. The CDR3 is made up of 15 amino acids. The V segment lost 3 bases and the J segment 8 bases; nucleotides outside the gene matches: 10. The germline V gene has CDR1 SGHRS and CDR2 YFSETQ. In DNA, the CDR3 is TGCGCCAGCAGCTACTCCGGGACAGGGGAGGAGGGCTACACCTTC. Translating it yields CASSYSGTGEEGYTF.